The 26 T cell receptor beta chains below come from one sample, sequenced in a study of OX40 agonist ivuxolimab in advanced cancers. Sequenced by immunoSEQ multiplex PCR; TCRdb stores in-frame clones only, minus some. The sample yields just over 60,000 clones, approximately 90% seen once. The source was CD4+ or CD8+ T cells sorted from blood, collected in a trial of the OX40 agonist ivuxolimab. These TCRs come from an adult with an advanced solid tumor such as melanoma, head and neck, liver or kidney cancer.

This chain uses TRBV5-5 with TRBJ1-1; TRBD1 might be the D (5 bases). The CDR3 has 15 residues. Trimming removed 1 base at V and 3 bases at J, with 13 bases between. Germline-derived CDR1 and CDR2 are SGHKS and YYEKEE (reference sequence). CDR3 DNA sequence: TGTGCCAGCAGCTTGTTTGGCAGGGAGGACACTGAAGCTTTCTTT. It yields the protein CASSLFGREDTEAFF.

This CDR3 reads CASSPTGAGGYTF. For the CDR3, the DNA is TGTGCCAGCAGTCCCACAGGCGCGGGAGGCTACACCTTC. The chain uses TRBV27 and TRBJ1-2, with D perhaps TRBD1 (5 bases). The CDR3 loop spans 13 amino acids. Germline assignment: CDR1 MNHEY and CDR2 SMNVEV (reference sequence). The germline V and J ends were trimmed by 5 bases and 8 bases, with 15 bases remaining between them.

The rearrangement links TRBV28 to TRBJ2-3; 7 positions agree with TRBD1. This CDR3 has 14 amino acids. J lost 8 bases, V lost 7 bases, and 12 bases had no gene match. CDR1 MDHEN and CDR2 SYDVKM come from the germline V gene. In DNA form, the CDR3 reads TGTGCCAGCATTAAGACAGGGCCCTCAGGTACGCAGTATTTT. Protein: CASIKTGPSGTQYF.

The CDR3 nucleotides read TGTGCCACCACACCAAAACAGGTCGCCTACGAGCAGTACTTC. It encodes CATTPKQVAYEQYF. The chain combines TRBV2 with TRBJ2-7, with D perhaps TRBD1 (5 bases). V was shortened by 10 bases and J by 2 bases, with 18 bases between the two germline ends. CDR1 is SNHLY, CDR2 FYNNEI, per germline. The CDR3 contains 14 residues. Looking up the rest from reference TRBV2 and TRBJ2-7 gives the full variable domain: EPEVTQTPSHQVTQMGQEVILRCVPISNHLYFYWYRQILGQKVEFLVSFYNNEISEKSEIFDDQFSVERPDGSNFTLKIRSTKLEDSAMYFCATTPKQVAYEQYFGPGTRLTVT.

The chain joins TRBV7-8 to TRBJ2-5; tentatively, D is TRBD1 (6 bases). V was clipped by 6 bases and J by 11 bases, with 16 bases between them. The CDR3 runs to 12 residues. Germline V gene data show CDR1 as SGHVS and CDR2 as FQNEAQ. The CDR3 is CASSQNRVMQYF. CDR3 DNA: TGTGCCAGCAGTCAGAACAGGGTCATGCAGTACTTC.

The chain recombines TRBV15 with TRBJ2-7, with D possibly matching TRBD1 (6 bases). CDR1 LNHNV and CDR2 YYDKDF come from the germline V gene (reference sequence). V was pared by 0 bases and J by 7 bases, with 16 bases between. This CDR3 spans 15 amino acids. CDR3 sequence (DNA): TGTGCCACCAGCAGAGATATGGGGGCCTTTAGGGAGCAGTACTTC. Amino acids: CATSRDMGAFREQYF.

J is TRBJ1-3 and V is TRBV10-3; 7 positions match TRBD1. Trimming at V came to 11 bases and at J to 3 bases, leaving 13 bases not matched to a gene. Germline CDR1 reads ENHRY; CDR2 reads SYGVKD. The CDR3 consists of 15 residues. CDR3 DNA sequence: TGTGCCGTTAACGGACAGGCGACTGGTGGAAACACCATATATTTT. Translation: CAVNGQATGGNTIYF.

The CDR3 protein is CASSVDRGFDEQYF. The CDR3, as DNA: TGTGCCAGCAGCGTAGACAGGGGTTTTGACGAGCAGTACTTC. This chain joins TRBV9 and TRBJ2-7, with 7 bases matching TRBD1. Germline CDR1 and CDR2: SGDLS and YYNGEE. The CDR3 runs 14 residues. V was clipped by 0 bases and J by 5 bases; unmatched bases: 5.

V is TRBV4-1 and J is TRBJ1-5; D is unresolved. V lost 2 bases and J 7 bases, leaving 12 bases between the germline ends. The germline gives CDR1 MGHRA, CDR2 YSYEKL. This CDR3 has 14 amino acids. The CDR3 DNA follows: TGCGCCAGCAGCCAACATGGAGGTCTGCAGCCCCAGCATTTT. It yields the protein CASSQHGGLQPQHF.

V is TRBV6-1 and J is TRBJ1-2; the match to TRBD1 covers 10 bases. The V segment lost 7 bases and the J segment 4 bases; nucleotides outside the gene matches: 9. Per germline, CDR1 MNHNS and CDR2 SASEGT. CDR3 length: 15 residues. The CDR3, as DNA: TGTGCCAGCACGGCGGGACAGGGGAGCGGCTATGGCTACACCTTC. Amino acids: CASTAGQGSGYGYTF.

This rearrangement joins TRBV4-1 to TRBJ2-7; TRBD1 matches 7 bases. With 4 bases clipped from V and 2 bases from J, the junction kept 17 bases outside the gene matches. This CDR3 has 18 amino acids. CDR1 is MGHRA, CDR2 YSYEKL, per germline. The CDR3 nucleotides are TGCGCCAGCAGCCCGGAACTTGCATCCGGGACAGCAACCTACGAGCAGTACTTC. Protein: CASSPELASGTATYEQYF.

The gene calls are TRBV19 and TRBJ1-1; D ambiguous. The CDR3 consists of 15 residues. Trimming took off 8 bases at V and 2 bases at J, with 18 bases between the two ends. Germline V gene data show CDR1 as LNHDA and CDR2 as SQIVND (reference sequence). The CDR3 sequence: CASRALGLLNTEAFF. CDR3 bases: TGTGCCAGTCGGGCGCTGGGCCTCCTCAACACTGAAGCTTTCTTT. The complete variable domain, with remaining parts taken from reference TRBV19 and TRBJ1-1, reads DGGITQSPKYLFRKEGQNVTLSCEQNLNHDAMYWYRQDPGQGLRLIYYSQIVNDFQKGDIAEGYSVSREKKESFPLTVTSAQKNPTAFYLCASRALGLLNTEAFFGQGTRLTVV.

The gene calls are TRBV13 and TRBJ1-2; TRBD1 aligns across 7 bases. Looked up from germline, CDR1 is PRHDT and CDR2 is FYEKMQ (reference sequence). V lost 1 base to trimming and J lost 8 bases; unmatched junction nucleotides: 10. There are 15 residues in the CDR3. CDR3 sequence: CASSLEGDREWGYTF. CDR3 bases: TGTGCCAGCAGCTTAGAGGGCGACAGGGAATGGGGCTACACCTTC.

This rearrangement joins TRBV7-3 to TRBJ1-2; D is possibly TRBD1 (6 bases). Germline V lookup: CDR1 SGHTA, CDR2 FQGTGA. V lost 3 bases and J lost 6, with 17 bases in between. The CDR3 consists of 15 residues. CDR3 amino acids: CASSFQGTHGDGYTF. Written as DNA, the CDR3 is TGTGCCAGCAGCTTCCAGGGGACGCACGGAGATGGCTACACCTTC.

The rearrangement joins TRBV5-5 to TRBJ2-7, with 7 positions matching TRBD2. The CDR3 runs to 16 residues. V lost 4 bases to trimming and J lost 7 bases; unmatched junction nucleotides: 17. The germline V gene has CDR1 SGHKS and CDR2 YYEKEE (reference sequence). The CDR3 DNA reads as TGTGCCAGCAGCGTGGACTTAGCGGGTCCTCTGATGGAGCAGTACTTC. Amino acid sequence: CASSVDLAGPLMEQYF.

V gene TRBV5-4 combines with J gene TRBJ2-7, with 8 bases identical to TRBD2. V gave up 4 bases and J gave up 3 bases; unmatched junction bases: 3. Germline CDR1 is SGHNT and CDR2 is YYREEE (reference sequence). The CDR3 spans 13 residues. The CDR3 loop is CASSPGLDYEQYF. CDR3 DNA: TGTGCCAGCAGCCCGGGACTAGACTACGAGCAGTACTTC.

DNA for the CDR3: TGTGCCAGCGCGACGATGATGAACACTGAAGCTTTCTTT. Translating it yields CASATMMNTEAFF. V and J are TRBV7-3 and TRBJ1-1; D not resolved. Germline V gene lookup returns CDR1 SGHTA and CDR2 FQGTGA. The V end lost 8 bases, the J end lost 0 bases, and 10 bases lay between the germline ends. This CDR3 is 13 amino acids long.

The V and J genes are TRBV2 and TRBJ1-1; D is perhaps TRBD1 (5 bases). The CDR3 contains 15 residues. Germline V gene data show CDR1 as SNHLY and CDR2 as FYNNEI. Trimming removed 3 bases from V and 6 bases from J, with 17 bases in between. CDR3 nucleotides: TGTGCCAGCAGTGAGGGTCAGGGCCATTGGCCTGAAGCTTTCTTT. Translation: CASSEGQGHWPEAFF.

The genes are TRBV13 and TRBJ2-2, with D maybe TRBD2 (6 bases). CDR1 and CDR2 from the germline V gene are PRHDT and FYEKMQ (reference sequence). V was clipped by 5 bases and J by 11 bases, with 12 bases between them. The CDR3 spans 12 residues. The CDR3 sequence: CASSGGTSELFF. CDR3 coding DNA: TGTGCCAGCAGCGGTGGGACTTCAGAGCTGTTTTTT.

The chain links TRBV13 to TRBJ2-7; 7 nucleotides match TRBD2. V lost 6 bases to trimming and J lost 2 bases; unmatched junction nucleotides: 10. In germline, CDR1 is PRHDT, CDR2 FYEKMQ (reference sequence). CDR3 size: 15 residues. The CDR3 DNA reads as TGTGCCAGCAGGGCGGGCGGGAGCAGGACCTACGAGCAGTACTTC. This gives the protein CASRAGGSRTYEQYF. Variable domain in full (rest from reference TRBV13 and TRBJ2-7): AAGVIQSPRHLIKEKRETATLKCYPIPRHDTVYWYQQGPGQDPQFLISFYEKMQSDKGSIPDRFSAQQFSDYHSELNMSSLELGDSALYFCASRAGGSRTYEQYFGPGTRLTVT.

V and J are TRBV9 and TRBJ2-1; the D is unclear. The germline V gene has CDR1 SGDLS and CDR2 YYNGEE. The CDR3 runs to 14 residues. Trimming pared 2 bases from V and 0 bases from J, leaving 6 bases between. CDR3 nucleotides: TGTGCCAGCAGCGTTGCCGACTCCTACAATGAGCAGTTCTTC. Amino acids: CASSVADSYNEQFF. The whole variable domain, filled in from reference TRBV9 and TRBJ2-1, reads DSGVTQTPKHLITATGQRVTLRCSPRSGDLSVYWYQQSLDQGLQFLIQYYNGEERAKGNILERFSAQQFPDLHSELNLSSLELGDSALYFCASSVADSYNEQFFGPGTRLTVL.

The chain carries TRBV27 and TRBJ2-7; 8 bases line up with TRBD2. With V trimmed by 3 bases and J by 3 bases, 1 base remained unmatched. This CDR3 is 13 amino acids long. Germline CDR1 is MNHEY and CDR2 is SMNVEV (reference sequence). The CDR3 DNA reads TGTGCCAGCAGTTTTGGGACTAGCTACGAGCAGTACTTC. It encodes CASSFGTSYEQYF.

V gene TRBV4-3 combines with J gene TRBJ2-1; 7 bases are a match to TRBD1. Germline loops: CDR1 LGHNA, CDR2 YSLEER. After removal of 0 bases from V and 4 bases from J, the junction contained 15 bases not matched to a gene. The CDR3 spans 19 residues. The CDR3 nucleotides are TGCGCCAGCAGCCAAGACTATCCCCCCGGGACAGATATTTACAATGAGCAGTTCTTC. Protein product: CASSQDYPPGTDIYNEQFF.

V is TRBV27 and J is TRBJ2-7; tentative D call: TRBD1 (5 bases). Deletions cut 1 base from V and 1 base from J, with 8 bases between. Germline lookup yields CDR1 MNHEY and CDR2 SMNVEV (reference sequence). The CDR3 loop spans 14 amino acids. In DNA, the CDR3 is TGTGCCAGCAGTTTATTTGGGGCGTCCTACGAGCAGTACTTC. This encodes CASSLFGASYEQYF.

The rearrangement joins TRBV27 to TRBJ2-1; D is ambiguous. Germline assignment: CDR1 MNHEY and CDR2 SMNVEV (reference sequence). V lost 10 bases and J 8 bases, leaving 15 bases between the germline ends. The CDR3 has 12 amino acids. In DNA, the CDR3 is TGTGCCACCGTCGGACCAATCTATGAGCAGTTCTTC. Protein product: CATVGPIYEQFF.

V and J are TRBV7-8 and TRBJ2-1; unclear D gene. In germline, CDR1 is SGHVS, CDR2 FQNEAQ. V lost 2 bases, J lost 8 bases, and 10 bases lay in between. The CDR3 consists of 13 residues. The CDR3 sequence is CASSLMGADEQFF. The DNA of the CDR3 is TGTGCCAGCAGCTTAATGGGTGCTGATGAGCAGTTCTTC.